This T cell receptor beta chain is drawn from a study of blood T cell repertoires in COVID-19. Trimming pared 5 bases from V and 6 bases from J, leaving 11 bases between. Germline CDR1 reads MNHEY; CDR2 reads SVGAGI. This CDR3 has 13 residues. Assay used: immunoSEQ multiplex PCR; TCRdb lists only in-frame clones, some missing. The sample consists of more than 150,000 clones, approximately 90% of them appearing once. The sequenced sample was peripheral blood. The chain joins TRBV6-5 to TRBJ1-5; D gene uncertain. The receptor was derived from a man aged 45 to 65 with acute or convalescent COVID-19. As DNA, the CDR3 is TGTGCCAGCAGTAACCGACCAGGTCAGCCCCAGCATTTT. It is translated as CASSNRPGQPQHF.